This T cell receptor (beta chain) was sequenced in a study of T cell repertoires in cytomegalovirus infection. In the study overall: CMV epitopes in the study were HLA-C-restricted (recently identified) and HLA-B-restricted (well studied).

The CDR3 has 15 amino acids. Trimming at V came to 5 bases and at J to 4 bases, leaving 5 bases not matched to a gene. Germline values: CDR1 SGHTA, CDR2 FQGNSA. This clonotype was found many times. What it recognizes is unknown. TCRdb ran MiXCR on the reads and lists one entry per CDR3 protein. The sample shows hundreds of thousands of distinct CDR3 sequences, 33% of them seen only once. The sample consisted of cultured PBMCs, taken from culture after CMV antigen stimulation. The rearrangement joins TRBV7-2 to TRBJ2-1; 10 bases are shared with TRBD2. This receptor was obtained from a human donor in good health (CMV status not recorded). Some clones in this sample may be carry-over from other donors' samples. The CDR3 region is CASSGGLAPYNEQFF. CDR3 DNA sequence: TGTGCCAGCAGCGGGGGACTAGCGCCGTACAATGAGCAGTTCTTC.